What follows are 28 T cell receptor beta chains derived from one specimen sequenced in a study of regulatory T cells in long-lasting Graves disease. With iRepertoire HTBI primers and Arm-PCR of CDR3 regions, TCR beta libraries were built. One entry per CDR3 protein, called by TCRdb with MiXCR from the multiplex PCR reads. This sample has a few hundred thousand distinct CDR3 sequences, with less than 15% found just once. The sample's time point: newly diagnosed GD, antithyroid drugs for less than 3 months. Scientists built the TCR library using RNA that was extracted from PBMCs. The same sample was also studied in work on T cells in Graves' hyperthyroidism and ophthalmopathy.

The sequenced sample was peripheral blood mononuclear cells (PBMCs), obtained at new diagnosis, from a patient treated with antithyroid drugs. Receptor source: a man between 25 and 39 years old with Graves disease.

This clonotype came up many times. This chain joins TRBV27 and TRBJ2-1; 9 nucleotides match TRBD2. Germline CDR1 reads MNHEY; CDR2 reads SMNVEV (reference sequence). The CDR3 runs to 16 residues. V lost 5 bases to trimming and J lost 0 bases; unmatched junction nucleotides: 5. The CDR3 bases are TGTGCCAGCAGTACCCGACTAGCGGCCTCCTACAATGAGCAGTTCTTC. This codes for CASSTRLAASYNEQFF.

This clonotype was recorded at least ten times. The CDR3 sequence: CASSDAGGWADTQYF. The CDR3 DNA follows: TGTGCCAGCAGTGATGCAGGGGGCTGGGCAGATACGCAGTATTTT. This chain joins TRBV2 and TRBJ2-3; 8 bases are a match to TRBD1. V lost 3 bases and J lost 4; bases outside the gene matches: 6. Germline V gene data show CDR1 as SNHLY and CDR2 as FYNNEI. This CDR3 spans 15 amino acids. The full variable domain, rest sourced from reference TRBV2 and TRBJ2-3, is EPEVTQTPSHQVTQMGQEVILRCVPISNHLYFYWYRQILGQKVEFLVSFYNNEISEKSEIFDDQFSVERPDGSNFTLKIRSTKLEDSAMYFCASSDAGGWADTQYFGPGTRLTVL.

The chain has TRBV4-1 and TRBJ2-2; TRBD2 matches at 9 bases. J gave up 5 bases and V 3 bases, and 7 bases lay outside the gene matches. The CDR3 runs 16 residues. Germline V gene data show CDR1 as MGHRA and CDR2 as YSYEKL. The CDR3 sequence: CASSHLAGRSTGELFF. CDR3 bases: TGCGCCAGCAGCCATCTAGCGGGAAGGTCGACCGGGGAGCTGTTTTTT.

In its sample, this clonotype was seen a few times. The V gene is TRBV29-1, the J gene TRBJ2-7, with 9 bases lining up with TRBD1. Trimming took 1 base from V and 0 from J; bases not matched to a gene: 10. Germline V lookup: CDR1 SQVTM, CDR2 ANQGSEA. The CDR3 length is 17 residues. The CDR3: CSVEAGPGQGSSYEQYF. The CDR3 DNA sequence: TGCAGCGTTGAAGCGGGACCGGGACAGGGTTCCTCCTACGAGCAGTACTTC.

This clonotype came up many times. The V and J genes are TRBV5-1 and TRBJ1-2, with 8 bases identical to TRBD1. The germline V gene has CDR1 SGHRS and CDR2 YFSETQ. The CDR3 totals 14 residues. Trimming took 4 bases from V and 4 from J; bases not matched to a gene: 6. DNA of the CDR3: TGCGCCAGCAGCACAGGGGACAGGCTCTATGGCTACACCTTC. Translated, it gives CASSTGDRLYGYTF.

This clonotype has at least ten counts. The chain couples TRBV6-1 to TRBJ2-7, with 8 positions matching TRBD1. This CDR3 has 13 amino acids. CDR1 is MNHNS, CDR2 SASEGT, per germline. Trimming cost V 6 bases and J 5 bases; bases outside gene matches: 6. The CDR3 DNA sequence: TGTGCCAGCAGCCGAAGGACAGGGAACGAGCAGTACTTC. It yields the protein CASSRRTGNEQYF.

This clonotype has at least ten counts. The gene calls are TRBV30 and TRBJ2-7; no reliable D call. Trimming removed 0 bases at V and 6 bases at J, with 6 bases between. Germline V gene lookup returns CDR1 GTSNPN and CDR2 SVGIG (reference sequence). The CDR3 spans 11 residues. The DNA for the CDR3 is TGTGCCTGGAGTGTCCTTGGCGAGCAGTACTTC. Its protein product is CAWSVLGEQYF.

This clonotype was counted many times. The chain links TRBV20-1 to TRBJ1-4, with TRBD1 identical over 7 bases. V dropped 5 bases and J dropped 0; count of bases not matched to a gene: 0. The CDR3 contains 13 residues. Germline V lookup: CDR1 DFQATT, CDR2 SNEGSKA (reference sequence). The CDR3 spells CSAGQATNEKLFF. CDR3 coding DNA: TGCAGTGCTGGACAGGCAACTAATGAAAAACTGTTTTTT.

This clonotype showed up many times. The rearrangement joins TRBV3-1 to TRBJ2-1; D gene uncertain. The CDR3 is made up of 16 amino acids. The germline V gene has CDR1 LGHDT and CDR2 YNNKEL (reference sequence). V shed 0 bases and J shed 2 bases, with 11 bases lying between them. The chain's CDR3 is CASSQDRAITYNEQFF. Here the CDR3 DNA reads TGTGCCAGCAGCCAAGATCGAGCGATTACCTACAATGAGCAGTTCTTC.

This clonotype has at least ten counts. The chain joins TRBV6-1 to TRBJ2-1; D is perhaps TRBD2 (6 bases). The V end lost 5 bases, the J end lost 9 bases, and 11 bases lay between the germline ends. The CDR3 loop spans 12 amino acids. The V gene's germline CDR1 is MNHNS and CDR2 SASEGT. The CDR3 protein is CASSRLGGEQFF. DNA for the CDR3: TGTGCCAGCAGTCGCCTGGGGGGTGAGCAGTTCTTC.

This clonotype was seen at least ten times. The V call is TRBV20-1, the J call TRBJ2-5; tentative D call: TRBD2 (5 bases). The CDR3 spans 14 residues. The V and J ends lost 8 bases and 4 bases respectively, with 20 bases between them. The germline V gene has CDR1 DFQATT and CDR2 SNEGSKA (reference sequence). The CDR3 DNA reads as TGCAGTCCCCAAATGACCGGAGGTCTAGAGACCCAGTACTTC. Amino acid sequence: CSPQMTGGLETQYF.

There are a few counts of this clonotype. CDR3 DNA sequence: TGTGCCATCAGTGAGTCTAGGACTAGCGGGAGATCGAATACGCAGTATTTT. Its translation: CAISESRTSGRSNTQYF. V gene TRBV10-3 combines with J gene TRBJ2-3, with TRBD2 matching 13 bases. Per germline, CDR1 ENHRY and CDR2 SYGVKD. V lost 0 bases to trimming and J lost 7 bases; unmatched junction nucleotides: 7. The CDR3 length is 17 residues.

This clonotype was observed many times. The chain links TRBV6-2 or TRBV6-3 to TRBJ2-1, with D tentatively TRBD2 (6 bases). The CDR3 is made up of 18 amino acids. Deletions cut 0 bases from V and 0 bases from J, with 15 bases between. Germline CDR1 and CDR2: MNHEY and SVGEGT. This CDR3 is CASSYSGVAASSYNEQFF. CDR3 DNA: TGTGCCAGCAGTTACTCGGGGGTAGCGGCGAGCTCCTACAATGAGCAGTTCTTC.

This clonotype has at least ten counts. The chain's CDR3 is CASSVATGQNTEAFF. CDR3 nucleotides: TGTGCCAGCAGCGTAGCTACGGGTCAGAACACTGAAGCTTTCTTT. The chain uses TRBV9 and TRBJ1-1; D unresolved. With 0 bases removed from V and 1 base from J, the gap between germline ends came to 10 bases. The CDR3 extends over 15 amino acids. Per the germline V gene, CDR1 is SGDLS and CDR2 is YYNGEE.

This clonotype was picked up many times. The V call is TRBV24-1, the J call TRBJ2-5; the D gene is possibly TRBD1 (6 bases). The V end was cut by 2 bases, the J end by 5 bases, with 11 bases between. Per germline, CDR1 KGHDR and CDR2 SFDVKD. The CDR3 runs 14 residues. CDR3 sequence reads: CATSDSGVAETQYF. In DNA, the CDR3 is TGTGCCACCAGTGATTCAGGGGTAGCGGAGACCCAGTACTTC.

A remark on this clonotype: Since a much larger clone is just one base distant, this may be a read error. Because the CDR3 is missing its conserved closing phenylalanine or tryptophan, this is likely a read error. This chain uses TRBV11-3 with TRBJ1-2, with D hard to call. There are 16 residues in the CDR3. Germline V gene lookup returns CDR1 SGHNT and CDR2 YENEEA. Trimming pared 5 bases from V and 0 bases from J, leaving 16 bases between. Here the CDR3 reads CASSLSPAGSNYGYTL. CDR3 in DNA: TGTGCCAGCAGCCTATCTCCGGCAGGATCTAACTATGGCTACACCCTC.

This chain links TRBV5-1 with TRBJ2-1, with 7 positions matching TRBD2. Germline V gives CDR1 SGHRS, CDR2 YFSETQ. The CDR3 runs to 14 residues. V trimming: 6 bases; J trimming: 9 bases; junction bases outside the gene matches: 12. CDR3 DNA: TGCGCCAGCACCCCCTACTGGGAGGGTGGTGAGCAGTTCTTC. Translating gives CASTPYWEGGEQFF.

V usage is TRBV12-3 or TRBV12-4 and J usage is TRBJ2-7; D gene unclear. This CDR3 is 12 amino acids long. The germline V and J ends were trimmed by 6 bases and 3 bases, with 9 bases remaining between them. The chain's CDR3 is CASRLDLYEQYF. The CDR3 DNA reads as TGTGCCAGCAGGTTGGACCTCTACGAGCAGTACTTC.

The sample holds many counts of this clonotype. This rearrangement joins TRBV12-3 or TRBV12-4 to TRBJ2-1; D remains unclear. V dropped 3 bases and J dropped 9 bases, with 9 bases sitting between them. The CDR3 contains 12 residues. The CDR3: CASSLGSGEQFF. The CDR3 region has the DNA TGTGCCAGCAGTTTGGGGTCAGGTGAGCAGTTCTTC.

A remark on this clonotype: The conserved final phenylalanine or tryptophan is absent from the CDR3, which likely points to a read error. The chain's CDR3 is CASSLRQGLGAFL. The CDR3 DNA reads as TGTGCCAGCAGCCTACGACAGGGCCTTGGGGCTTTCCTT. The chain carries TRBV9 and TRBJ1-1; 7 nucleotides line up with TRBD1. The CDR3 is 13 amino acids. Germline values: CDR1 SGDLS, CDR2 YYNGEE. J gave up 11 bases and V 4 bases, and 11 bases lay outside the gene matches.

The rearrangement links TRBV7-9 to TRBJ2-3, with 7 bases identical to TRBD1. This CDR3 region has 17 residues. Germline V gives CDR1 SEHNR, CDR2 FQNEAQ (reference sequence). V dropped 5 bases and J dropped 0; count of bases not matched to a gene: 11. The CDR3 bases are TGTGCCAGCAGCCACAGACAGGGACCTACTAGCACAGATACGCAGTATTTT. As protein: CASSHRQGPTSTDTQYF.

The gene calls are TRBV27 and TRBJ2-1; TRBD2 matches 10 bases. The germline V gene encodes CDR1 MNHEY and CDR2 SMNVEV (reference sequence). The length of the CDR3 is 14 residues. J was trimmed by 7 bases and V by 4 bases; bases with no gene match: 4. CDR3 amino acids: CASSYASGRNEQFF. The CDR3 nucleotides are TGTGCCAGCAGTTACGCTAGCGGGAGAAATGAGCAGTTCTTC.

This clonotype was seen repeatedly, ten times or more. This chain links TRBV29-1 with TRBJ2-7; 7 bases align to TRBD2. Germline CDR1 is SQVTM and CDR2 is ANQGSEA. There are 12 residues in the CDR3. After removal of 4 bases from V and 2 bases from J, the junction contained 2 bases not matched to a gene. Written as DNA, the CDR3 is TGCAGCGTTGCAAGCGGGACCTACGAGCAGTACTTC. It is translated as CSVASGTYEQYF.

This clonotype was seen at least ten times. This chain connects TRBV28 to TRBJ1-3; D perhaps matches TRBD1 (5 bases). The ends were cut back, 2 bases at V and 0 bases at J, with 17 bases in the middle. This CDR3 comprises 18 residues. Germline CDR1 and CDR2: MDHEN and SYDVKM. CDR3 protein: CASSLRGRDSLSGNTIYF. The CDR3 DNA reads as TGTGCCAGCAGTTTAAGGGGTCGTGACAGCCTCTCTGGAAACACCATATATTTT.

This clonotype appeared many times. The CDR3 region has the DNA TGTGCCAGCAGGGGGACAGGGTATGGCAAAAACATTCAGTACTTC. Translating it yields CASRGTGYGKNIQYF. V and J are TRBV6-2 or TRBV6-3 and TRBJ2-4; 9 bases map to TRBD1. Germline CDR1 and CDR2: MNHEY and SVGEGT. This CDR3 region has 15 residues. V was pared by 6 bases and J by 3 bases, with 6 bases of the junction left unmatched.

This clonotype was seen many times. The CDR3 nucleotides are TGTGCCAGCAAAGCAGACCACTACGAGCAGTACTTC. Protein product: CASKADHYEQYF. This chain connects TRBV2 to TRBJ2-7; D gene ambiguous. With 7 bases removed from V and 3 bases from J, the gap between germline ends came to 10 bases. CDR1 is SNHLY, CDR2 FYNNEI, per germline. This CDR3 comprises 12 residues.

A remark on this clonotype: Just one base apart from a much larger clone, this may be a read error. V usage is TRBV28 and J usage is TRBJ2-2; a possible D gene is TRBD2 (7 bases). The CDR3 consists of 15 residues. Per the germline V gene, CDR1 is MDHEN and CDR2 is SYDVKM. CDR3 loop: CASSLGGADTGELSF. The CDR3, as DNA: TGTGCCAGCAGTTTAGGGGGGGCTGACACCGGGGAGCTGTCTTTT.

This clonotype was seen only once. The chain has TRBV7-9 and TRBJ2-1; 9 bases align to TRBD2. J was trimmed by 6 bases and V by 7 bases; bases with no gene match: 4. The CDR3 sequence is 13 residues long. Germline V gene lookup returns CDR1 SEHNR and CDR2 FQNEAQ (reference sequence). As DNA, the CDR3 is TGTGCCAGCATCGGAGCGGGAGGCAATGAGCAGTTCTTC. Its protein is CASIGAGGNEQFF.